This T cell receptor (beta chain) was recorded in a study of blood T cell repertoires in COVID-19. As for the study in general: The origin of the acute and convalescent COVID-19 samples was the United States, Italy and Spain. In each case, the material was cDNA or gDNA derived from T cells, B-cell-depleted T cells, or PBMCs.

This clone was seen more than once but under ten times. Original processing notes: Using reference gene primer amplification, nucleated cell counts were estimated. Sequencing used immunoSEQ multiplex PCR; TCRdb keeps in-frame clones, though not all of them. V and J calls and clone size are those listed in that table; D and trimming were worked out from the DNA. Of 100,000 to 120,000 clones in the sample, 75% to 90% were seen once. The sequencing sample was made of peripheral blood. The receptor was derived from a woman aged 45 to 65 with acute or convalescent COVID-19.

The CDR3: CASIGSAVGVAGYTF. The CDR3, as DNA: TGTGCCAGCATAGGGTCTGCAGTCGGGGTGGCAGGCTACACCTTC. This chain uses TRBV2 with TRBJ1-2; D is unclear. This CDR3 has 15 amino acids. V lost 7 bases, J lost 8 bases, and 23 bases lay in between. CDR1 and CDR2 (germline): SNHLY, FYNNEI.